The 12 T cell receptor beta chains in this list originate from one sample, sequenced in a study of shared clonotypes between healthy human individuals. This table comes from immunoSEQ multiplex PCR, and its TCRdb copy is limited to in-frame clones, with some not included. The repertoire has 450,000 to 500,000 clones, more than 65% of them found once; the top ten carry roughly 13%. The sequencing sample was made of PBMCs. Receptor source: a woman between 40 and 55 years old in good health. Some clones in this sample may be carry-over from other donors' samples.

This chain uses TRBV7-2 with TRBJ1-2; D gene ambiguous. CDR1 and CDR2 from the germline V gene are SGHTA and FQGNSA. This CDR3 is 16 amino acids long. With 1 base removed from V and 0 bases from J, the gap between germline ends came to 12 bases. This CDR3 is CASSLGGGKSNYGYTF. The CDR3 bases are TGTGCCAGCAGCTTAGGGGGAGGGAAGTCTAACTATGGCTACACCTTC.

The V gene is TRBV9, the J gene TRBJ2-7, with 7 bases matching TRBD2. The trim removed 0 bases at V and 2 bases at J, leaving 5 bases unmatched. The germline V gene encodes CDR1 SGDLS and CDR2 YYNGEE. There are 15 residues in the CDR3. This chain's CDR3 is CASSVAGGRAYEQYF. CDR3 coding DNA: TGTGCCAGCAGCGTAGCGGGCGGGAGAGCCTACGAGCAGTACTTC.

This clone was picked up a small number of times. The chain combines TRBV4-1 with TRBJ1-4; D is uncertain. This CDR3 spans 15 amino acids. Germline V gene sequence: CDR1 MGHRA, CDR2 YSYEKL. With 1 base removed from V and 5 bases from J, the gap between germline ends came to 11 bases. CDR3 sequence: CASSQGFGENEKLFF. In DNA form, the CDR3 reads TGCGCCAGCAGCCAAGGGTTTGGAGAAAATGAAAAACTGTTTTTT.

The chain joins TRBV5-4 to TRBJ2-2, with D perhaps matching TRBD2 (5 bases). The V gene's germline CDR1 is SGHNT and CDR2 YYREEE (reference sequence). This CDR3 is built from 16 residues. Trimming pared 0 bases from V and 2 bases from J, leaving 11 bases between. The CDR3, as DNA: TGTGCCAGCAGCTTGGCCGAGGGCAGAAACACCGGGGAGCTGTTTTTT. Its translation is CASSLAEGRNTGELFF.

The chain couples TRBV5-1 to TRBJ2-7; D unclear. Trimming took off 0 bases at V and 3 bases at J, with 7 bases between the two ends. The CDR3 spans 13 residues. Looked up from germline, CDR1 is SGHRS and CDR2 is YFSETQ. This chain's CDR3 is CASSLGQYYEQYF. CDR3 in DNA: TGCGCCAGCAGCTTGGGACAATACTACGAGCAGTACTTC.

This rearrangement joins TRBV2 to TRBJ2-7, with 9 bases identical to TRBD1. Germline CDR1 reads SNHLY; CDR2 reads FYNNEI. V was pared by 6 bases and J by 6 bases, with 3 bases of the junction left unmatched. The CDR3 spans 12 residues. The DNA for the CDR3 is TGTGCCAGCAGGACAGGGGGTTCCGAGCAGTACTTC. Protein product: CASRTGGSEQYF.

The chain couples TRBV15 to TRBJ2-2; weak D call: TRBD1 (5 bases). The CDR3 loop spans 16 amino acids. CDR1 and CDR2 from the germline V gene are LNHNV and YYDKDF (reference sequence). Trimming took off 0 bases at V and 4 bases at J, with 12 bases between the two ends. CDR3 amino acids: CATSRDGRAGTGELFF. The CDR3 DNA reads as TGTGCCACCAGCAGAGATGGCAGGGCAGGCACCGGGGAGCTGTTTTTT.

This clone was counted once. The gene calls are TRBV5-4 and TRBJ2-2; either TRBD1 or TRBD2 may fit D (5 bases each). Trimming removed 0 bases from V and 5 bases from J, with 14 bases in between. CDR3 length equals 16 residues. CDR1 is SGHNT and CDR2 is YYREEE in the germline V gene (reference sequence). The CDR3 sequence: CASSLAGLGDTGELFF. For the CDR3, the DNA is TGTGCCAGCAGCTTGGCCGGTTTGGGGGATACCGGGGAGCTGTTTTTT.

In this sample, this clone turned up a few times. The CDR3 reads CSATGVFGETQYF. For the CDR3, the DNA is TGCAGCGCCACCGGGGTCTTCGGGGAGACCCAGTACTTC. The rearrangement joins TRBV29-1 to TRBJ2-5; a weak D match, TRBD2 (5 bases). Trimming stripped 7 bases from V and 5 bases from J, with 17 bases between. The CDR3 sequence is 13 residues long. Germline values: CDR1 SQVTM, CDR2 ANQGSEA.

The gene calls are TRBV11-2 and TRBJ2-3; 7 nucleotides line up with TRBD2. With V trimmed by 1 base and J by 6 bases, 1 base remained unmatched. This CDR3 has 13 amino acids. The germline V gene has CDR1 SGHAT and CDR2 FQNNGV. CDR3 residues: CASSLAGGDTQYF. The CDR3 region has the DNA TGTGCCAGCAGCTTAGCGGGGGGTGATACGCAGTATTTT.

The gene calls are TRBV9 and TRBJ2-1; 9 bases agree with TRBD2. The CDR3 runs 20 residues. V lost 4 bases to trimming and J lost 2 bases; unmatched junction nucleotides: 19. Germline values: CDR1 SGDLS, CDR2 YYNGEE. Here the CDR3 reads CASSHWEGELAGRTYNEQFF. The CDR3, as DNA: TGTGCCAGCAGCCATTGGGAGGGGGAGCTAGCGGGGCGAACCTACAATGAGCAGTTCTTC. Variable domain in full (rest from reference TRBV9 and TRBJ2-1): DSGVTQTPKHLITATGQRVTLRCSPRSGDLSVYWYQQSLDQGLQFLIQYYNGEERAKGNILERFSAQQFPDLHSELNLSSLELGDSALYFCASSHWEGELAGRTYNEQFFGPGTRLTVL.

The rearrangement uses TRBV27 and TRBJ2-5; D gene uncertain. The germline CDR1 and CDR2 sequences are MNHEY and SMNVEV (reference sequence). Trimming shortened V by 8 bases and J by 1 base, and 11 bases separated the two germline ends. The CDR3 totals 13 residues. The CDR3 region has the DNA TGTGCCAGCCGGCTGGGTTTCCAAGAGACCCAGTACTTC. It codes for CASRLGFQETQYF.